The next 22 T cell receptor beta chains were all read from a single sample in a study of cytomegalovirus exposure and HLA in healthy donors. Both 60 Vbeta primers and 13 Jbeta primers went into the PCR. Clones were read by immunoSEQ multiplex PCR, and TCRdb kept only the in-frame ones, dropping some. This sample yields some 200,000 clones, of which around 78% are seen a single time; about 2% belongs to the top ten. Sequencing was carried out using PBMCs. These receptors all stem from a woman in her thirties in good health and CMV-seropositive.

This chain joins TRBV2 and TRBJ2-1, with TRBD2 matching 10 bases. CDR3 size: 15 residues. CDR1 is SNHLY and CDR2 is FYNNEI in the germline V gene. V was clipped by 0 bases and J by 14 bases; unmatched bases: 10. CDR3 nucleotide sequence: TGTGCCAGCAGTGAAGCGAGAGCTAGCGGGAGAGCAAAGTTCTTC. It translates to CASSEARASGRAKFF. The full variable domain, rest sourced from reference TRBV2 and TRBJ2-1, is EPEVTQTPSHQVTQMGQEVILRCVPISNHLYFYWYRQILGQKVEFLVSFYNNEISEKSEIFDDQFSVERPDGSNFTLKIRSTKLEDSAMYFCASSEARASGRAKFFGPGTRLTVL.

This sequence joins TRBV28 and TRBJ1-4; 8 nucleotides line up with TRBD1. The CDR3 is 17 amino acids. Germline CDR1 and CDR2: MDHEN and SYDVKM. Trimming took 5 bases from V and 8 from J; bases not matched to a gene: 16. The CDR3 DNA reads TGTGCCAGCAGTCTGCGACAGGGGAGGTTGGTGTCCGAAAAACTGTTTTTT. Translated: CASSLRQGRLVSEKLFF. The full variable domain, in which reference TRBV28 and TRBJ1-4 provide the parts outside the CDR3, is DVKVTQSSRYLVKRTGEKVFLECVQDMDHENMFWYRQDPGLGLRLIYFSYDVKMKEKGDIPEGYSVSREKKERFSLILESASTNQTSMYLCASSLRQGRLVSEKLFFGSGTQLSVL.

The rearrangement links TRBV6-5 to TRBJ1-2, with D possibly matching TRBD1 (5 bases). The CDR3 has 15 amino acids. V was trimmed by 2 bases and J by 4 bases, leaving 14 bases between them. Germline V gene data show CDR1 as MNHEY and CDR2 as SVGAGI. CDR3 DNA: TGTGCCAGCAGTTACGGGACTGCAGGTTCCTATGGCTACACCTTC. Protein: CASSYGTAGSYGYTF.

This clone was recorded once. The chain recombines TRBV6-1 with TRBJ1-2; possibly TRBD1 for D (6 bases). CDR1 and CDR2 (germline): MNHNS, SASEGT. V was clipped by 0 bases and J by 4 bases, with 9 bases between them. There are 14 residues in the CDR3. The CDR3 sequence is CASSEAQGTYGYTF. CDR3 coding DNA: TGTGCCAGCAGTGAAGCGCAGGGGACCTATGGCTACACCTTC.

The chain joins TRBV7-9 to TRBJ2-7, with 9 bases lining up with TRBD1. V lost 3 bases, J lost 7 bases, and 10 bases stayed unmatched. Germline values: CDR1 SEHNR, CDR2 FQNEAQ (reference sequence). The CDR3 length is 15 residues. The CDR3 coding sequence is TGTGCCAGCAGCTTGAGGGGGACAGGGTCATCGGAGCAGTACTTC. Encoded protein: CASSLRGTGSSEQYF.

The gene calls are TRBV19 and TRBJ1-5, with D possibly TRBD1 on 5 matching bases. CDR3 length: 15 amino acids. CDR1 is LNHDA, CDR2 SQIVND, per germline (reference sequence). V was cut by 4 bases and J by 6 bases, with 16 bases left in between. This CDR3 reads CASSTSGAGGQPQHF. The CDR3 DNA sequence: TGTGCCAGTAGTACTTCTGGGGCCGGCGGTCAGCCCCAGCATTTT.

The V call is TRBV7-2, the J call TRBJ2-3; the match to TRBD2 covers 9 bases. This CDR3 has 19 residues. With 5 bases clipped from V and 3 bases from J, the junction kept 18 bases outside the gene matches. Germline CDR1 is SGHTA and CDR2 is FQGNSA. The CDR3 coding sequence is TGTGCCAGCAGCCCCCGCGGAGCGGGAGGTTTGGGAGGGACAGATACGCAGTATTTT. Translation gives CASSPRGAGGLGGTDTQYF.

This sequence joins TRBV7-2 and TRBJ1-1; no firm D call. V was cut by 1 base and J by 7 bases, with 19 bases left in between. Germline V gives CDR1 SGHTA, CDR2 FQGNSA. The CDR3 is 16 amino acids. The CDR3 is CASSLGGAGRRGEAFF. The CDR3 DNA sequence: TGTGCCAGCAGCTTAGGAGGCGCGGGTCGGCGGGGTGAAGCTTTCTTT. Full variable domain (outside the CDR3, taken from reference TRBV7-2 and TRBJ1-1): GAGVSQSPSNKVTEKGKDVELRCDPISGHTALYWYRQSLGQGLEFLIYFQGNSAPDKSGLPSDRFSAERTGGSVSTLTIQRTQQEDSAVYLCASSLGGAGRRGEAFFGQGTRLTVV.

This chain connects TRBV19 to TRBJ2-5, with TRBD1 as a possible D gene (7 bases). This CDR3 contains 14 residues. Germline V gene lookup returns CDR1 LNHDA and CDR2 SQIVND (reference sequence). Trimming stripped 4 bases from V and 5 bases from J, with 14 bases between. CDR3 coding DNA: TGTGCCAGTAGTAGGAGGGGGCGCGAGGAGACCCAGTACTTC. Protein: CASSRRGREETQYF.

The genes are TRBV5-1 and TRBJ2-1; TRBD1 matches 7 bases. This CDR3 is 15 amino acids long. From germline, CDR1 is SGHRS and CDR2 YFSETQ. Unmatched junction bases numbered 11, after V lost 5 bases and J lost 6 bases. CDR3 DNA: TGCGCCAGCAGTTCACGACAGGGCACCCTCAATGAGCAGTTCTTC. This gives the protein CASSSRQGTLNEQFF.

The chain carries TRBV7-9 and TRBJ1-2; a possible D gene is TRBD1 (5 bases). Trimming pared 1 base from V and 4 bases from J, leaving 10 bases between. The germline V gene encodes CDR1 SEHNR and CDR2 FQNEAQ (reference sequence). The CDR3 is 14 residues long. For the CDR3, the DNA is TGTGCCAGCAGCTTAGTAGGGGCGACCTATGGCTACACCTTC. Protein sequence: CASSLVGATYGYTF.

This chain links TRBV19 with TRBJ1-6; 11 positions agree with TRBD1. V gave up 5 bases and J gave up 10 bases; unmatched junction bases: 10. The CDR3 is 16 residues long. Germline V gene lookup returns CDR1 LNHDA and CDR2 SQIVND (reference sequence). CDR3 region: CASSPRTGGFVSPLHF. As DNA, the CDR3 is TGTGCCAGTAGTCCCAGGACAGGGGGCTTCGTATCACCCCTCCACTTT.

The J gene is TRBJ2-1, the V gene TRBV10-1; TRBD2 matches 13 bases. The CDR3 consists of 16 residues. Germline-derived CDR1 and CDR2 are WNHNN and SYGVQD (reference sequence). The ends lost 5 bases at V and 8 bases at J; junction bases unmatched: 9. The CDR3 DNA reads TGCGCCAGCAGTTCCCGGACTAGCGGGAGTGTTGATGAGCAGTTCTTC. This encodes CASSSRTSGSVDEQFF.

This clone has a single count. The rearrangement uses TRBV2 and TRBJ2-1, with TRBD2 identical over 11 bases. The CDR3 covers 18 residues. CDR1 and CDR2 (germline): SNHLY, FYNNEI. J gave up 12 bases and V 6 bases, and 22 bases lay outside the gene matches. The CDR3 bases are TGTGCCAGCAGACCTAGGAAGCCGAATTTCCAGACTAGCGGGGCGCAGTTCTTC. This encodes CASRPRKPNFQTSGAQFF.

The V gene is TRBV5-1, the J gene TRBJ2-7, with TRBD1 matching 9 bases. The CDR3 is 15 residues long. V lost 2 bases and J lost 6; bases outside the gene matches: 9. Germline lookup yields CDR1 SGHRS and CDR2 YFSETQ. The CDR3 coding sequence is TGCGCCAGCAGCTTATCTCCGGGACAGGGTGCCGAGCAGTACTTC. Amino acid sequence: CASSLSPGQGAEQYF.

This sequence joins TRBV2 and TRBJ2-5; D possibly corresponds to TRBD2 (5 bases). Germline V gene data show CDR1 as SNHLY and CDR2 as FYNNEI. Trimming removed 1 base from V and 6 bases from J, with 21 bases in between. This CDR3 spans 17 amino acids. The CDR3 DNA reads as TGTGCCAGCAGTGAAGATTTCGGAAGGAGGCCCTATAAGACCCAGTACTTC. Translated, it gives CASSEDFGRRPYKTQYF.

The chain is built from TRBV5-4 and TRBJ2-7, with a possible D match to TRBD1 (7 bases). CDR1 SGHNT and CDR2 YYREEE come from the germline V gene (reference sequence). V was trimmed by 4 bases and J by 4 bases, leaving 24 bases between them. This CDR3 is built from 17 residues. The CDR3 reads CASSTKGVQGGGYEQYF. In DNA form, the CDR3 reads TGTGCCAGCAGCACCAAGGGGGTTCAGGGGGGAGGTTACGAGCAGTACTTC.

The chain recombines TRBV2 with TRBJ2-5; 10 positions agree with TRBD2. V trimming: 7 bases; J trimming: 0 bases; junction bases outside the gene matches: 8. This CDR3 contains 16 residues. Germline CDR1 SNHLY, CDR2 FYNNEI. The CDR3 here is CASKRLAGANQETQYF. The CDR3 DNA follows: TGTGCCAGCAAGAGACTAGCGGGCGCCAACCAAGAGACCCAGTACTTC.

This chain uses TRBV10-1 with TRBJ2-1; D ambiguous. CDR1 WNHNN and CDR2 SYGVQD come from the germline V gene (reference sequence). Trimming took off 0 bases at V and 0 bases at J, with 6 bases between the two ends. This CDR3 comprises 15 residues. This CDR3 is CASSESESSYNEQFF. Written as DNA, the CDR3 is TGCGCCAGCAGTGAGTCCGAGAGCTCCTACAATGAGCAGTTCTTC.

V gene TRBV19 combines with J gene TRBJ2-1, with a possible D match to TRBD1 (5 bases). Germline V CDR1 and CDR2: LNHDA, SQIVND (reference sequence). The CDR3 runs to 14 residues. V was trimmed by 5 bases and J by 3 bases, leaving 11 bases between them. CDR3 DNA: TGTGCCAGTAGTGTTACAGGAATCTACAATGAGCAGTTCTTC. Protein product: CASSVTGIYNEQFF.

This clone has more than one count but fewer than ten. V and J are TRBV7-8 and TRBJ1-1; no clear D. The CDR3 is 13 residues long. The V gene lost 5 bases and the J gene lost 4 bases, with 11 bases spanning the gap. Germline V CDR1 and CDR2: SGHVS, FQNEAQ. CDR3 amino acids: CASSQREGTEAFF. The CDR3 region has the DNA TGTGCCAGCAGCCAGAGGGAGGGCACTGAAGCTTTCTTT.

The chain uses TRBV28 and TRBJ2-7, with D possibly TRBD1 on 6 matching bases. The CDR3 consists of 14 residues. The germline gives CDR1 MDHEN, CDR2 SYDVKM. The germline V and J ends were trimmed by 4 bases and 0 bases, with 10 bases remaining between them. CDR3 sequence (DNA): TGTGCCAGCAGTTCGAGACAGGTCTCCTACGAGCAGTACTTC. Translated, it gives CASSSRQVSYEQYF. The full variable domain, rest sourced from reference TRBV28 and TRBJ2-7, is DVKVTQSSRYLVKRTGEKVFLECVQDMDHENMFWYRQDPGLGLRLIYFSYDVKMKEKGDIPEGYSVSREKKERFSLILESASTNQTSMYLCASSSRQVSYEQYFGPGTRLTVT.